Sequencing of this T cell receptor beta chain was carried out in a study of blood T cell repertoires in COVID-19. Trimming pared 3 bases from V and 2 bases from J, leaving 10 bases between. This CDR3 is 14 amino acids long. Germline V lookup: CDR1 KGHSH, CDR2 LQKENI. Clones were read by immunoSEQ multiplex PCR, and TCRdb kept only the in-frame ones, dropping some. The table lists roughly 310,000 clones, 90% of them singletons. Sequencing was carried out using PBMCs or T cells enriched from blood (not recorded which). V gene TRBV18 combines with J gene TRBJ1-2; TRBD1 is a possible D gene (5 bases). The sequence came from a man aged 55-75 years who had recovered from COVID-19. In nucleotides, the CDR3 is TGTGCCAGCTCACCCTTCACAGGAAACTATGGCTACACCTTC. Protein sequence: CASSPFTGNYGYTF. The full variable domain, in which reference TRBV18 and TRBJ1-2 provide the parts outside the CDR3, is NAGVMQNPRHLVRRRGQEARLRCSPMKGHSHVYWYRQLPEEGLKFMVYLQKENIIDESGMPKERFSAEFPKEGPSILRIQQVVRGDSAAYFCASSPFTGNYGYTFGSGTRLTVV.